The clone carrying this TCR beta chain was observed a handful of times. The record originates from a study of technical replicates of blood from a handful of donors. Method: immunoSEQ multiplex PCR; TCRdb's copy keeps in-frame clones and lacks some. The sample contains tens of thousands of clones, roughly 96% of which appear only once. The V gene lost 5 bases and the J gene lost 7 bases, with 8 bases spanning the gap. The CDR3 is 12 residues long. The germline gives CDR1 SGHVS, CDR2 FNYEAQ. This receptor was taken from a human donor in good health. The chain uses TRBV7-6 and TRBJ1-4; D perhaps matches TRBD1 (5 bases). What was sequenced was T cells isolated from PBMCs. CDR3 sequence: CASSLTGEKLFF. Here the CDR3 DNA reads TGTGCCAGCAGCCTCACAGGTGAAAAACTGTTTTTT.